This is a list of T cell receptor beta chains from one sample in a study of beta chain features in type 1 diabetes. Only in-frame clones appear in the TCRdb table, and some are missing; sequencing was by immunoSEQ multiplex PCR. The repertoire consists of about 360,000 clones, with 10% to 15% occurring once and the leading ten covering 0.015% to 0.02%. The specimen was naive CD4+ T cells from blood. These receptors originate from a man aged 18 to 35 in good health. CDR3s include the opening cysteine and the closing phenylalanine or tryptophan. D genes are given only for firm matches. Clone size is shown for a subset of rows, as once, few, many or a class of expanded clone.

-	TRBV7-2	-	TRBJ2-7	CASSLVGGNYEQYF	TGTGCCAGCAGCTTAGTGGGCGGGAACTACGAGCAGTACTTC
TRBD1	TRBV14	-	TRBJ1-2	CASSRQGVYGYTF	TGTGCCAGCAGCCGACAGGGGGTATATGGCTACACCTTC
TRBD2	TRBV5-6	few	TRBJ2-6	CASNPFGLADSGANVLTF	TGTGCCAGCAACCCTTTCGGACTAGCGGACTCTGGGGCCAACGTCCTGACTTTC
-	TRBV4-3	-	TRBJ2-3	CASSQAQTNGSADTQYF	TGCGCCAGCAGCCAAGCCCAGACTAACGGGAGCGCAGATACGCAGTATTTT
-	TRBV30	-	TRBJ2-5	CAWSGRETQYF	TGTGCCTGGAGTGGGAGGGAGACCCAGTACTTC
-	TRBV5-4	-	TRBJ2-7	CASSSTGSSTVQYF	TGTGCCAGCAGCTCGACAGGTAGCTCTACGGTGCAGTACTTC
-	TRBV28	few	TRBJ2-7	CASSVTGQSYEQYF	TGTGCCAGCAGTGTGACAGGACAGTCCTACGAGCAGTACTTC
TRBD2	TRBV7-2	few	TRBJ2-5	CASSLEGWRGGRETQYF	TGTGCCAGCAGCTTAGAGGGCTGGCGGGGGGGCCGTGAGACCCAGTACTTC
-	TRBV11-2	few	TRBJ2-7	CASSLVVGAYEQYF	TGTGCCAGCAGCTTAGTAGTAGGGGCCTACGAGCAGTACTTC
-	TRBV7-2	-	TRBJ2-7	CASSLGEPYEQYF	TGTGCCAGCAGCTTAGGAGAACCCTACGAGCAGTACTTC
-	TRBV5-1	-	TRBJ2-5	CASSPSEETQYF	TGCGCCAGCAGCCCCAGCGAAGAGACCCAGTACTTC
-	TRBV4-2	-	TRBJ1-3	CASSQDDPGSGNTIYF	TGTGCCAGCAGCCAAGATGATCCGGGCTCTGGAAACACCATATATTTT
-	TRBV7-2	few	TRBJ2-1	CASNPVQGRWNEQFF	TGTGCCAGCAACCCGGTGCAGGGCAGGTGGAATGAGCAGTTCTTC
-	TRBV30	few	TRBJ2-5	CAWSKGLGETQYF	TGTGCCTGGAGTAAGGGACTCGGAGAGACCCAGTACTTC
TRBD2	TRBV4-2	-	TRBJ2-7	CASGSGGSYEQYF	TGTGCCAGCGGCAGCGGGGGGTCCTACGAGCAGTACTTC
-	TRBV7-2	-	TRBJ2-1	CASSPTAYEQFF	TGTGCCAGCAGCCCGACAGCTTATGAGCAGTTCTTC
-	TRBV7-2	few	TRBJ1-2	CASSSFAGGYTF	TGTGCCAGCAGCTCCTTCGCGGGGGGCTACACCTTC